The TCR delta chain described here comes from a study of gamma-delta chains in newborns, infants, children. About the study: Microbial exposure reportedly drives polyclonal innate γδ T cell expansion after birth.

In the case of this clone: This clone may be a read error of a much larger clone one base away.

TCRdb reprocessed the reads using CATT. This repertoire shows 3,500 to 4,500 delta-chain clones, 4% to 5% found once; its top ten account for around 6%. This clonotype was sampled from a child who was a newborn, infant or young child, either healthy, febrile or measles-vaccinated (not recorded which). Specimen: blood.

CDR3 residues: CACDTVGTLSLTAQLFF. The CDR3 DNA is TGTGCCTGTGACACCGTGGGGACCCTTTCTTTGACAGCACAACTCTTCTTT. The V gene is TRDV2, the J gene TRDJ2; tentatively, D is TRDD3 (5 bases). From germline, CDR1 is GEAIGNYY and CDR2 EKD. V gave up 0 bases and J gave up 0 bases, with 13 bases separating them. The CDR3 length is 17 residues.